The clone carrying this TCR beta chain was picked up a small number of times. Its target is unknown. This sample was taken from a study of CD8 T cells in ankylosing spondylitis. A single record per CDR3 protein comes from TCRdb applying MiXCR to the 5' RACE reads. Of a few hundred thousand distinct CDR3 sequences listed, 20% to 25% are singletons. There are 14 residues in the CDR3. With 7 bases removed from V and 4 bases from J, the gap between germline ends came to 14 bases. General study points: In ankylosing spondylitis blood, a motif of seven to nine highly homologous TCR beta variants appeared characteristic.

Sequencing input: blood, either unsorted or a sorted T cell fraction (not recorded which). The receptor comes from a male donor with ankylosing spondylitis. The V call is TRBV12-3 or TRBV12-4, the J call TRBJ1-5; D is possibly TRBD1 (5 bases). The DNA of the CDR3 is TGTGCCAGCACTATCGGGACGGATAATCAGCCCCAGCATTTT. It is translated as CASTIGTDNQPQHF.